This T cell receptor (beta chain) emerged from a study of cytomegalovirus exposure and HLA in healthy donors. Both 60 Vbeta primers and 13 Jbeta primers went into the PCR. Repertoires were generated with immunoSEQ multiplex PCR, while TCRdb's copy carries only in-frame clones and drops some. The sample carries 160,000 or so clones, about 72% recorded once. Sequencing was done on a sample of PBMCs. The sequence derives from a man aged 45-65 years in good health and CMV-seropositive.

CDR3 nucleotide sequence: TGTGCCAGCAGACTGGACAGGCTGAACACTGAAGCTTTCTTT. It yields the protein CASRLDRLNTEAFF. The chain couples TRBV27 to TRBJ1-1; 7 positions agree with TRBD1. The CDR3 covers 14 residues. Per germline, CDR1 MNHEY and CDR2 SMNVEV (reference sequence). J gave up 0 bases and V 6 bases, and 4 bases lay outside the gene matches.